Listed here are 10 T cell receptor beta chains from one sample, sequenced in a study of blood T cell repertoires in COVID-19. The data were produced by immunoSEQ multiplex PCR, yet TCRdb's version contains in-frame clones alone and is incomplete. The table has roughly 200,000 clones, around 87% seen once. Material for sequencing was PBMCs or T cells enriched from blood (not recorded which). Every receptor here comes from a man between 25 and 39 years old in a cohort exposed to, infected with or recovered from COVID-19 (not recorded which).

The gene calls are TRBV28 and TRBJ1-2; maybe TRBD1 (6 bases). This CDR3 contains 14 residues. V lost 7 bases, J lost 2 bases, and 14 bases lay in between. Germline V gene data show CDR1 as MDHEN and CDR2 as SYDVKM. The CDR3 DNA sequence: TGTGCCAGCACCCGGGGGGACATCAACTATGGCTACACCTTC. Translated, it gives CASTRGDINYGYTF.

J is TRBJ2-1 and V is TRBV5-8; D perhaps matches TRBD2 (6 bases). Germline CDR1 and CDR2: SGHTS and YDEGEE. V was cut by 4 bases and J by 13 bases, with 18 bases left in between. The CDR3 runs 13 residues. The chain's CDR3 is CASSMTRGKIQFF. CDR3 nucleotides: TGTGCCAGCAGCATGACTAGAGGCAAAATACAGTTCTTC.

The chain carries TRBV9 and TRBJ1-2; possible D gene TRBD1, 5 bases. V lost 2 bases, J lost 5 bases, and 16 bases lay in between. Germline CDR1 SGDLS, CDR2 YYNGEE. The CDR3 is 15 residues long. As DNA, the CDR3 is TGTGCCAGCAGCGTTCTTGCTCTAGGGGAATATGGCTACACCTTC. Its translation is CASSVLALGEYGYTF.

CDR3 nucleotides: TGTGCCAGCAGCCCCTCTAGCGGGAGACCCCCCTACGAGCAGTACTTC. This translates into CASSPSSGRPPYEQYF. This chain links TRBV7-3 with TRBJ2-7; the match to TRBD2 covers 10 bases. CDR1 is SGHTA, CDR2 FQGTGA, per germline. The CDR3 runs to 16 residues. V lost 5 bases, J lost 2 bases, and 9 bases stayed unmatched.

V is TRBV27 and J is TRBJ1-1, with 7 nucleotides matching TRBD1. The CDR3 runs 13 residues. Germline assignment: CDR1 MNHEY and CDR2 SMNVEV (reference sequence). The J segment lost 7 bases and the V segment lost 0 bases, leaving 2 bases of the junction unmatched. The CDR3 sequence: CASSLSGQNEAFF. In DNA, the CDR3 is TGTGCCAGCAGTTTATCGGGACAGAATGAAGCTTTCTTT.

The chain has TRBV29-1 and TRBJ2-1; 8 bases map to TRBD2. Trimming at V came to 4 bases and at J to 8 bases, leaving 28 bases not matched to a gene. Germline-derived CDR1 and CDR2 are SQVTM and ANQGSEA. There are 20 residues in the CDR3. The CDR3: CSVVTSIGLAGPAGFYEQFF. Here the CDR3 DNA reads TGCAGCGTTGTAACGTCGATCGGGCTAGCGGGTCCCGCCGGATTCTATGAGCAGTTCTTC.

This chain uses TRBV4-2 with TRBJ2-7; 9 bases agree with TRBD2. Germline CDR1 and CDR2: LGHNA and YNFKEQ. The CDR3 totals 16 residues. V lost 3 bases, J lost 0 bases, and 6 bases stayed unmatched. The CDR3 here is CASSQPTSGSSYEQYF. Here the CDR3 DNA reads TGTGCCAGCAGCCAGCCGACTAGCGGAAGCTCCTACGAGCAGTACTTC.

This clone was seen just once. The V and J genes are TRBV24-1 and TRBJ2-2; D remains ambiguous. The CDR3 length is 15 residues. Trimming pared 4 bases from V and 1 base from J, leaving 9 bases between. The germline CDR1 and CDR2 sequences are KGHDR and SFDVKD. The CDR3 nucleotides read TGTGCCACCAGTGACACCAGACAGAACACCGGGGAGCTGTTTTTT. Protein sequence: CATSDTRQNTGELFF.

The gene calls are TRBV20-1 and TRBJ2-7; 13 bases line up with TRBD2. CDR1 DFQATT and CDR2 SNEGSKA come from the germline V gene (reference sequence). V lost 3 bases and J lost 7; bases outside the gene matches: 9. There are 15 residues in the CDR3. CDR3 DNA: TGCAGTGCTAGTCAAGGACTAGCGGGAGTATATGAGCAGTACTTC. This translates into CSASQGLAGVYEQYF.

V is TRBV5-1 and J is TRBJ1-3; D remains unclear. With 5 bases removed from V and 4 bases from J, the gap between germline ends came to 16 bases. There are 15 residues in the CDR3. Per the germline V gene, CDR1 is SGHRS and CDR2 is YFSETQ. CDR3 sequence reads: CASSPVTSRGNTIYF. The CDR3, as DNA: TGCGCCAGCAGTCCCGTAACCTCGAGAGGAAACACCATATATTTT. Using reference TRBV5-1 and TRBJ1-3 for the parts outside the CDR3, the full variable domain is KAGVTQTPRYLIKTRGQQVTLSCSPISGHRSVSWYQQTPGQGLQFLFEYFSETQRNKGNFPGRFSGRQFSNSRSEMNVSTLELGDSALYLCASSPVTSRGNTIYFGEGSWLTVV.